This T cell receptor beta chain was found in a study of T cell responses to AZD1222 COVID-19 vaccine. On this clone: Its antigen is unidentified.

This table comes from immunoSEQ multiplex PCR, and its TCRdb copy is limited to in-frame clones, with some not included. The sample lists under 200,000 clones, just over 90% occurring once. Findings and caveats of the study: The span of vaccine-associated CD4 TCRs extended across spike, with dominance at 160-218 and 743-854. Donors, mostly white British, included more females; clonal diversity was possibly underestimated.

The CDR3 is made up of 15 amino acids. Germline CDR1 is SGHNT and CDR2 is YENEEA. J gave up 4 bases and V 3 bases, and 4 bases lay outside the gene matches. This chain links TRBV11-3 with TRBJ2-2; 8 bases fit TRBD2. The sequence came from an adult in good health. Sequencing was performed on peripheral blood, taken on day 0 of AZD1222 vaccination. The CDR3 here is CASSFLAGITGELFF. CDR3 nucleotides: TGTGCCAGCAGCTTTTTAGCGGGGATCACCGGGGAGCTGTTTTTT.